This T cell receptor beta chain originates from a study of blood T cells in healthy people across ages. Study-wide findings and caveats: Roughly linear age-related decline in beta diversity appeared, significant by age roughly 40.

Combining a sample-barcoded 5' primer with a J-beta primer mix, a second PCR ran for 7 to 11 cycles. TCRdb re-analysed the 5' RACE reads in MiXCR, keeping a single row per CDR3 protein. This sample has about 1.7 million distinct CDR3 sequences, with roughly 27% found just once. Note on this clonotype: The antigen is unknown.

The CDR3 totals 16 residues. V was clipped by 5 bases and J by 2 bases; unmatched bases: 7. CDR1 is MGHRA and CDR2 is YSYEKL in the germline V gene. Peripheral blood from each donor was collected in a volume of 9.5 to 10 milliliters. V is TRBV4-1 and J is TRBJ2-7; 12 positions agree with TRBD2. The specimen sequenced was blood. This TCR was sampled from a woman aged 25 to 39 in good health. CDR3 in DNA: TGCGCCAGCAGCGCTCAATCTAGCGGGGGGGCCTACGAGCAGTACTTC. The encoded protein is CASSAQSSGGAYEQYF.